The T cell receptor (beta chain) under discussion was sequenced for a study of cytomegalovirus exposure and HLA in healthy donors. This clone was detected a few times. Antigen specificity is unknown. Per the germline V gene, CDR1 is SGHTA and CDR2 is FQGNSA. The CDR3 spans 14 residues. Primers: 60 Vbeta forward and 13 Jbeta reverse. TCRdb keeps only in-frame clones here, not all; method: immunoSEQ multiplex PCR. This table has 90,000 to 140,000 clones, around 72% appearing once. Findings and limits, study-wide: Some V segments, including TRBV6-2 and TRBV6-3, were excluded as indistinguishable.

The TCR comes from a man under 40 in good health and CMV-seronegative. The sample was PBMCs. J is TRBJ2-1 and V is TRBV7-2; TRBD2 matches at 7 bases. The CDR3 bases are TGTGCGGTCCCTCTAGCGGATTTTTACAATGAGCAGTTCTTC. Translation gives CAVPLADFYNEQFF. Using reference TRBV7-2 and TRBJ2-1 for the parts outside the CDR3, the full variable domain is GAGVSQSPSNKVTEKGKDVELRCDPISGHTALYWYRQSLGQGLEFLIYFQGNSAPDKSGLPSDRFSAERTGGSVSTLTIQRTQQEDSAVYLCAVPLADFYNEQFFGPGTRLTVL.